This TCR beta chain derives from a study of shared clonotypes between healthy human individuals. This table comes from immunoSEQ multiplex PCR, and its TCRdb copy is limited to in-frame clones, with some not included. Altogether 550,000 to 700,000 clones are present, around 73% being singletons, with the ten largest covering 1.5% to 2%. The CDR3 spans 15 residues. Germline CDR1 LGHNA, CDR2 YNFKEQ. V lost 2 bases to trimming and J lost 4 bases, with 14 bases between them. The table lists this clone with many counts. The sequenced sample consisted of memory CD4+ T cells sorted from blood. The sample's subset: CD45RA-negative fraction. The chain joins TRBV4-2 to TRBJ1-2, with D possibly TRBD1 on 6 matching bases. The clonotype comes from a woman aged 25 to 39 in good health. Written as DNA, the CDR3 is TGTGCCAGCAGCCAATCAGGACAGCGCCTCTATGGCTACACCTTC. Its protein product is CASSQSGQRLYGYTF.